These 3 T cell receptor beta chains share one sample of origin, sequenced in a study of naive and memory T cell subsets. Two oligonucleotides, mixed equimolar, formed the beta constant-region primer covering TRBC1 and TRBC2. Four rounds of PCR amplified the ligated cDNA using nested alpha and beta constant-region primers plus SP2. In TCRdb, the UMI-ligation and nested PCR reads were re-called with MiXCR into one record per CDR3 protein. The sample contains roughly 130,000 distinct CDR3 sequences, just over 35% of which appear only once. The sample taken for sequencing was central memory CD4+ T cells from blood. The receptor source for this set is a human donor in good health.

This clonotype occurred once. The chain carries TRBV12-3 or TRBV12-4 and TRBJ1-4; D may be TRBD1 (6 bases). Trimming removed 3 bases from V and 7 bases from J, with 15 bases in between. This CDR3 region has 15 residues. CDR3: CASSFDTGRAEKLFF. The DNA for the CDR3 is TGTGCCAGCAGTTTCGACACAGGGAGGGCTGAAAAACTGTTTTTT.

This rearrangement joins TRBV14 to TRBJ1-2, with unresolved D. V lost 0 bases and J lost 5, with 7 bases in between. Germline V gene sequence: CDR1 SGHDN, CDR2 FVKESK. This CDR3 has 13 amino acids. CDR3 amino acids: CASSQDLKYGYTF. In nucleotides, the CDR3 is TGTGCCAGCAGCCAAGATCTTAAATATGGCTACACCTTC. The full variable domain, with the rest looked up from reference TRBV14 and TRBJ1-2, is EAGVTQFPSHSVIEKGQTVTLRCDPISGHDNLYWYRRVMGKEIKFLLHFVKESKQDESGMPNNRFLAERTGGTYSTLKVQPAELEDSGVYFCASSQDLKYGYTFGSGTRLTVV.

The rearrangement joins TRBV11-2 to TRBJ2-2, with 9 bases matching TRBD1. The V gene's germline CDR1 is SGHAT and CDR2 FQNNGV. The CDR3 has 15 residues. Trimming at V came to 2 bases and at J to 6 bases, leaving 4 bases not matched to a gene. The CDR3 region is CASSLRTGDAGELFF. The CDR3 DNA reads TGTGCCAGCAGCTTAAGGACAGGGGATGCCGGGGAGCTGTTTTTT.